This T cell receptor (beta chain) was found in a study of identical twins. Findings and caveats of the study: A partial confounding effect on zero-insertion analyses could come from invariant MAIT and iNKT cells.

The table lists this clonotype with a few counts. What it binds is not known. TCRdb processed the 5' RACE reads anew with MiXCR; each CDR3 protein has one entry. Of 550,000 to 700,000 distinct CDR3 sequences listed, 21% were seen once; the top ten hold roughly 4%. These data were likewise used in another study, on T cells expressing NK-cell markers. That study adds: There were seven HCMV-seropositive donors and one seronegative donor among the eight sequenced. Sorting was restricted to alpha-beta TCR T cells by an anti-gamma-delta TCR antibody in several experiments. As a fraction of CD8+ T cells, dominant NKG2C+ clonotypes reached roughly 1.0-7.5% in six donors.

Sequences were obtained from PBMCs. The receptor comes from a woman aged 18-29 years in good health.

CDR3 in amino acids: CSAKADLSSYEQYF. CDR3 coding DNA: TGCAGTGCTAAGGCGGATCTCAGTTCCTACGAGCAGTACTTC. The V gene is TRBV20-1, the J gene TRBJ2-7, with D unclear. The CDR3 runs 14 residues. The germline V gene has CDR1 DFQATT and CDR2 SNEGSKA (reference sequence). The V and J ends lost 4 bases and 1 base respectively, with 14 bases between them.